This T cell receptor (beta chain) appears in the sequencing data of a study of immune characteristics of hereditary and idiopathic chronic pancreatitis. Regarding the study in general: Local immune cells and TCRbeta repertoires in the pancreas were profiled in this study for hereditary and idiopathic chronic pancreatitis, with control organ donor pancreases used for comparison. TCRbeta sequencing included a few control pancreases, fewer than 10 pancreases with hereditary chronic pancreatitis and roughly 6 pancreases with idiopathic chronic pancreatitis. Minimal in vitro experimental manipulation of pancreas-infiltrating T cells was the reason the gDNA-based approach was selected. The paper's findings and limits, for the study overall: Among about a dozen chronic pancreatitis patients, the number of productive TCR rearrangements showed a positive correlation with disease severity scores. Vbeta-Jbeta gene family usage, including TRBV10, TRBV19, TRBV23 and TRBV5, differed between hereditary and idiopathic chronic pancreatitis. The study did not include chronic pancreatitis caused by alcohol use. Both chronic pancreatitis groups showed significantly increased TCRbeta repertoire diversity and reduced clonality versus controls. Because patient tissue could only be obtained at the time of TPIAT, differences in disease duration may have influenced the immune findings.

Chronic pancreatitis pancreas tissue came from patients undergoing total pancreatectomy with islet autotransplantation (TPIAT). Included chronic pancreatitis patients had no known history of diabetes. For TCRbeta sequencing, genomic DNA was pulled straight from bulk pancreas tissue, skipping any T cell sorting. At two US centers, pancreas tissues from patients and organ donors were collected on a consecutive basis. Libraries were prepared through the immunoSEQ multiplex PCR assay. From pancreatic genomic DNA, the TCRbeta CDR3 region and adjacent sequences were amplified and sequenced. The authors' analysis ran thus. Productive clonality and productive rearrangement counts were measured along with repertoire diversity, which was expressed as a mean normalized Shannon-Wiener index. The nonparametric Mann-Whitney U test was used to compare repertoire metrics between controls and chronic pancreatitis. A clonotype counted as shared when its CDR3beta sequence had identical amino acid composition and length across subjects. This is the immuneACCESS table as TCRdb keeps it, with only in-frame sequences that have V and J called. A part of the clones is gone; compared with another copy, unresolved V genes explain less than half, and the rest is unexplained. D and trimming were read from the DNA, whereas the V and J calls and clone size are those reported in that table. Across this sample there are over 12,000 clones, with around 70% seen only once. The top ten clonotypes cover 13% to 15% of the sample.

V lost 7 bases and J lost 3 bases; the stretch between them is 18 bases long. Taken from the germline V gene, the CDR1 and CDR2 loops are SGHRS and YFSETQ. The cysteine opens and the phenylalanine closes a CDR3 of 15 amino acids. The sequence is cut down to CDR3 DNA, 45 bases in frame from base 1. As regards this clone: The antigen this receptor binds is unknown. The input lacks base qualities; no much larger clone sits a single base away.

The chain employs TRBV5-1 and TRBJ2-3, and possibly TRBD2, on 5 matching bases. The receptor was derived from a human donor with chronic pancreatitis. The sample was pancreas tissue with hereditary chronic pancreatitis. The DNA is TGCGCCAGCGAGGGCTCCGGAGTGGGTACAGATACGCAGTATTTT. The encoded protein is CASEGSGVGTDTQYF.